This is a list of T cell receptor beta chains from one sample in a study of T cells in localized non-small cell lung cancer. Clones were sequenced by immunoSEQ multiplex PCR, and TCRdb holds only the in-frame ones, with some missing. The data show over 70,000 clones, roughly 90% seen once. The specimen was PBMCs, collected before any cancer treatment. Source of these receptors: a woman aged 35 to 70 with stage II squamous cell lung carcinoma. Each CDR3 is given with its conserved first and last residue. The D gene is left open where the match is weak. Size values are once, few and many counts, or a class for expanded clones, and some rows have none.

clone_size,d_call,j_call,v_call,cdr3_aa,cdr3_nt
.,TRBD2,TRBJ2-7,TRBV4-1,CASSQAPGLRVNPYEQYF,TGCGCCAGCAGCCAAGCCCCGGGACTAAGGGTCAATCCCTACGAGCAGTACTTC
.,.,TRBJ1-4,TRBV7-9,CASSSQGREKLFF,TGTGCCAGCAGTTCACAGGGTAGGGAAAAACTGTTTTTT
.,TRBD1,TRBJ2-7,TRBV5-1,CASSSPGQGAGEQYF,TGCGCCAGCAGTTCTCCGGGACAGGGGGCGGGGGAGCAGTACTTC
.,.,TRBJ1-1,TRBV6-5,CASSRGGTTEAFF,TGTGCCAGCAGCCGGGGGGGGACCACTGAAGCTTTCTTT
.,.,TRBJ1-5,TRBV21-1,CASSPLETGGPNQPQHF,TGTGCCAGCAGCCCCCTCGAGACAGGGGGCCCCAATCAGCCCCAGCATTTT
.,TRBD1,TRBJ1-2,TRBV28,CASSFRTGTYGYTF,TGTGCCAGCAGTTTCCGGACAGGGACCTATGGCTACACCTTC
.,.,TRBJ2-1,TRBV7-8,CASSFHRLVKDEQFF,TGTGCCAGCAGCTTCCATAGACTAGTTAAGGATGAGCAGTTCTTC
.,.,TRBJ2-5,TRBV6-1,CASSEVGPQETQYF,TGTGCCAGCAGTGAAGTCGGGCCACAAGAGACCCAGTACTTC
once,.,TRBJ1-1,TRBV27,CASSEAGRAPFF,TGTGCCAGCAGTGAGGCAGGGCGGGCGCCTTTCTTT
.,TRBD1,TRBJ1-6,TRBV19,CASGRQGATPLHF,TGTGCCAGTGGAAGACAGGGGGCTACACCCCTCCACTTT
.,.,TRBJ2-3,TRBV5-8,CASSTGTKFSDTQYF,TGTGCCAGCAGCACCGGGACAAAATTCTCGGATACGCAGTATTTT
.,.,TRBJ2-7,TRBV2,CASSLDYEQYF,TGTGCCAGCAGTTTAGACTACGAGCAGTACTTC
.,.,TRBJ2-4,TRBV5-6,CASSESGVANIQYF,TGTGCCAGCAGCGAGTCGGGGGTGGCAAACATTCAGTACTTC
.,.,TRBJ1-3,TRBV6-1,CASSGVFSGNTIYF,TGTGCCTCCAGCGGGGTCTTCTCTGGAAACACCATATATTTT
.,.,TRBJ1-4,TRBV9,CASSVGGVNEKLFF,TGTGCCAGCAGCGTCGGGGGGGTTAATGAAAAACTGTTTTTT
.,TRBD2,TRBJ2-1,TRBV7-8,CASSLRSSGRNEQFF,TGTGCCAGCAGCTTACGGTCTAGCGGGAGGAATGAGCAGTTCTTC
.,TRBD1,TRBJ1-3,TRBV6-6,CASSSLRTGGNTIYF,TGTGCCAGCAGTTCCCTTCGGACAGGCGGAAACACCATATATTTT
.,.,TRBJ2-2,TRBV11-3,CASSLDGSGRRELFF,TGTGCCAGCAGCTTAGACGGGAGCGGCCGTCGAGAGCTGTTTTTT
.,.,TRBJ1-1,TRBV6-1,CASSGYGGAEAFF,TGTGCCAGCAGCGGCTATGGGGGGGCGGAAGCTTTCTTT
.,.,TRBJ2-7,TRBV18,CASSRSGGMGDEQYF,TGTGCCAGCTCACGCTCTGGGGGGATGGGCGACGAGCAGTACTTC
.,.,TRBJ1-2,TRBV5-6,CASRSMSGGGYGYTF,TGTGCCAGCAGGTCAATGAGCGGGGGAGGCTATGGCTACACCTTC
.,TRBD1,TRBJ2-7,TRBV5-1,CASSWAVGTVTYEQYF,TGCGCCAGCAGCTGGGCCGTGGGGACAGTAACCTACGAGCAGTACTTC
once,TRBD2,TRBJ2-1,TRBV19,CASSGLAGGNEQFF,TGTGCCAGTAGTGGACTAGCGGGAGGGAATGAGCAGTTCTTC
.,TRBD2,TRBJ2-1,TRBV5-8,CASSKGLQSNNEQFF,TGTGCCAGCAGCAAGGGACTACAGTCAAACAATGAGCAGTTCTTC
.,.,TRBJ2-7,TRBV7-2,CASREFNEQYF,TGTGCCAGCAGGGAATTTAACGAGCAGTACTTC
.,TRBD1,TRBJ2-3,TRBV6-1,CASSVWDRDTDTQYF,TGTGCCAGCAGTGTCTGGGACAGGGACACAGATACGCAGTATTTT
.,.,TRBJ1-4,TRBV19,CASNDRTEKLFF,TGTGCCAGTAATGACCGAACGGAAAAACTGTTTTTT
once,TRBD1,TRBJ1-1,TRBV27,CASCRQGSPEAFF,TGTGCCAGCTGTAGACAGGGGAGCCCTGAAGCTTTCTTT
.,TRBD1,TRBJ1-5,TRBV6-1,CASSAHKTGVSNQPQHF,TGTGCCAGCAGTGCCCACAAGACAGGGGTTAGCAATCAGCCCCAGCATTTT
once,.,TRBJ1-4,TRBV5-6,CASSLVEGRPDEKLFF,TGTGCCAGCAGCTTGGTGGAGGGCCGCCCAGATGAAAAACTGTTTTTT
once,.,TRBJ1-4,TRBV7-9,CASSATDKKLFF,TGTGCCAGCAGCGCTACGGACAAAAAACTGTTTTTT
.,TRBD1,TRBJ1-5,TRBV2,CASSEGQFQPQHF,TGTGCCAGCAGTGAGGGACAGTTTCAGCCCCAGCATTTT
.,.,TRBJ2-7,TRBV6-1,CASSDPRDAFTYEQYF,TGTGCCAGCAGTGATCCCCGGGACGCCTTTACCTACGAGCAGTACTTC
.,TRBD1,TRBJ2-1,TRBV28,CASRGQAYNEQFF,TGTGCCAGCAGGGGACAGGCTTACAATGAGCAGTTCTTC
.,.,TRBJ1-1,TRBV11-2,CASSPALDAFF,TGTGCCAGCAGCCCGGCTTTGGATGCTTTCTTT
.,.,TRBJ1-3,TRBV20-1,CSARDGDTIYF,TGCAGTGCTAGAGATGGAGACACCATATATTTT
.,TRBD2,TRBJ2-1,TRBV27,CASSRLAVYNEQFF,TGTGCCAGCAGCCGACTAGCGGTTTACAATGAGCAGTTCTTC
.,.,TRBJ1-2,TRBV7-9,CASSLAGSIRYGYTF,TGTGCCAGCAGCTTGGCGGGGAGCATCCGCTATGGCTACACCTTC
few,.,TRBJ2-1,TRBV4-1,CASSQVDMGFSSYNEQFF,TGCGCCAGCAGCCAAGTCGACATGGGATTTTCCTCCTACAATGAGCAGTTCTTC
once,TRBD2,TRBJ2-3,TRBV7-6,CASSGLAGVTDTQYF,TGTGCCAGCAGCGGGTTAGCGGGGGTGACAGATACGCAGTATTTT
.,.,TRBJ1-5,TRBV12-5,CASGLRMHRVFGQPQHF,TGTGCTAGTGGTTTGCGGATGCACAGGGTGTTTGGTCAGCCCCAGCATTTT
.,TRBD1,TRBJ2-4,TRBV19,CASSRTGTDIQYF,TGTGCCAGTAGTCGGACAGGGACGGACATTCAGTACTTC
.,TRBD2,TRBJ2-7,TRBV6-6,CASRELADIYEQYF,TGTGCCAGCAGAGAACTAGCGGACATCTACGAGCAGTACTTC
.,.,TRBJ2-2,TRBV2,CASSETTPGQLFF,TGTGCCAGCAGTGAGACTACCCCGGGCCAGCTGTTTTTT
few,.,TRBJ2-5,TRBV10-3,CAISEGGTGSQETQYF,TGTGCCATCAGTGAAGGAGGAACGGGGTCTCAAGAGACCCAGTACTTC
.,TRBD1,TRBJ1-2,TRBV2,CASRPDRALDYGYTF,TGTGCCAGCAGACCCGACAGGGCGCTAGACTATGGCTACACCTTC
.,.,TRBJ1-5,TRBV27,CASKQGRDQPQHF,TGTGCCAGCAAACAAGGGAGGGATCAGCCCCAGCATTTT
.,TRBD1,TRBJ1-1,TRBV15,CATSRLDRDDTEAFF,TGTGCCACCAGCAGATTAGACAGGGATGACACTGAAGCTTTCTTT
.,.,TRBJ1-5,TRBV28,CASSWGLNQPQHF,TGTGCCAGCAGTTGGGGGCTCAATCAGCCCCAGCATTTT